The 2 T cell receptor beta chains below come from one sample, sequenced in a study of cytotoxic CD8 clonotypes in ibrutinib-treated CLL. Sequencing was performed with immunoSEQ multiplex PCR; in TCRdb, only in-frame clones are kept and a portion is missing. The data show more than 85,000 clones, roughly three quarters seen once. The sequences come from PBMCs, collected after 24 months of ibrutinib treatment. These TCRs come from a human donor with chronic lymphocytic leukemia.

This clone was counted only a few times. The chain employs TRBV5-3 and TRBJ1-3; no clear D. TRBV5-3 is reported as an ORF; its role is uncertain. V was clipped by 3 bases and J by 6 bases, with 22 bases between them. This CDR3 region has 17 residues. Here the CDR3 reads CARSSQSSRLEKNTIYF. The CDR3 region has the DNA TGTGCCAGAAGCTCCCAATCCTCTCGGCTCGAAAAAAACACCATATATTTT.

The CDR3 spells CASSSQGARIEQYF. In DNA form, the CDR3 reads TGTGCCAGCAGTTCACAGGGGGCGAGGATAGAGCAGTACTTC. The genes are TRBV28 and TRBJ2-7; 9 bases agree with TRBD1. Trimming took 4 bases from V and 7 from J; bases not matched to a gene: 8. The CDR3 spans 14 residues. Germline loops: CDR1 MDHEN, CDR2 SYDVKM.